These 13 T cell receptor beta chains came from one sample sequenced in a study of cytomegalovirus exposure and HLA in healthy donors. In the PCR, 60 Vbeta and 13 Jbeta primers were used. Data came from immunoSEQ multiplex PCR; TCRdb stores just in-frame clones and leaves some out. The data contain almost 200,000 clones, less than 80% of them singletons. The sequenced material came from PBMCs. The receptors derive from a woman in her 30s in good health and CMV-seropositive.

This chain joins TRBV4-1 and TRBJ2-3, with 9 bases identical to TRBD2. CDR3 length: 17 amino acids. Trimming took 3 bases from V and 6 from J; bases not matched to a gene: 13. CDR1 is MGHRA and CDR2 is YSYEKL in the germline V gene. The CDR3 here is CASSHPLTSGIRDTQYF. CDR3 nucleotide sequence: TGCGCCAGCAGCCACCCTCTGACTAGCGGAATTAGGGATACGCAGTATTTT.

The rearrangement uses TRBV19 and TRBJ2-4, with 14 nucleotides matching TRBD2. The V and J ends lost 7 bases and 6 bases, in that order; junction bases with no gene match: 8. This CDR3 is built from 16 residues. Germline V CDR1 and CDR2: LNHDA, SQIVND (reference sequence). For the CDR3, the DNA is TGTGCCAGTACCCCGACTAGCGGGGGGGCTCTAAACATTCAGTACTTC. As protein: CASTPTSGGALNIQYF.

The CDR3 loop is CASSGPGTGGDQPQHF. In DNA, the CDR3 is TGTGCCAGCAGTGGGCCCGGGACAGGGGGCGACCAGCCCCAGCATTTT. The chain has TRBV2 and TRBJ1-5, with 12 bases lining up with TRBD1. The length of the CDR3 is 16 residues. Looked up from germline, CDR1 is SNHLY and CDR2 is FYNNEI. V lost 4 bases to trimming and J lost 7 bases; unmatched junction nucleotides: 8.

The chain uses TRBV7-6 and TRBJ2-2; D not resolved. The CDR3 runs 13 residues. V lost 1 base and J 7 bases, leaving 7 bases between the germline ends. Germline V CDR1 and CDR2: SGHVS, FNYEAQ. CDR3 nucleotide sequence: TGTGCCAGCAGCTTAGTCCGGTACGGGGAGCTGTTTTTT. Its translation: CASSLVRYGELFF.

The chain carries TRBV11-3 and TRBJ1-2, with a possible D match to TRBD1 (6 bases). The CDR3 has 16 residues. Per the germline V gene, CDR1 is SGHNT and CDR2 is YENEEA. V was shortened by 5 bases and J by 7 bases, with 23 bases between the two germline ends. CDR3 nucleotides: TGTGCCAGCAGCCGTCAACCCCGGACAGCCCTGGGTGGCTACACCTTC. Translated: CASSRQPRTALGGYTF. Complete variable domain (other parts from reference TRBV11-3 and TRBJ1-2): EAGVVQSPRYKIIEKKQPVAFWCNPISGHNTLYWYLQNLGQGPELLIRYENEEAVDDSQLPKDRFSAERLKGVDSTLKIQPAELGDSAVYLCASSRQPRTALGGYTFGSGTRLTVV.

This sequence joins TRBV4-3 and TRBJ2-2; no definite D call. V lost 2 bases and J lost 4, with 8 bases in between. Germline V CDR1 and CDR2: LGHNA, YSLEER. The CDR3 consists of 14 residues. This CDR3 reads CASSQSPATGELFF. The CDR3 DNA reads TGCGCCAGCAGCCAAAGCCCCGCCACCGGGGAGCTGTTTTTT.

The chain employs TRBV5-4 and TRBJ2-5; possible D gene TRBD2, 5 bases. CDR1 is SGHNT and CDR2 is YYREEE in the germline V gene (reference sequence). The V end lost 5 bases, the J end lost 3 bases, and 14 bases lay between the germline ends. This CDR3 region has 14 residues. The CDR3, as DNA: TGTGCCAGCAGTTCGGCAAGCGGAGAAGAGACCCAGTACTTC. This gives the protein CASSSASGEETQYF.

The chain has TRBV7-8 and TRBJ2-5; possible D gene TRBD1, 6 bases. The CDR3 loop spans 13 amino acids. The V gene lost 5 bases and the J gene lost 4 bases, with 11 bases spanning the gap. Germline-derived CDR1 and CDR2 are SGHVS and FQNEAQ. Here the CDR3 DNA reads TGTGCCAGCAGCGCGACAGGCCGAGAGACCCAGTACTTC. As protein: CASSATGRETQYF.

The chain joins TRBV6-1 to TRBJ1-2; D might be TRBD1 (5 bases). Germline V gene data show CDR1 as MNHNS and CDR2 as SASEGT. The CDR3 is made up of 17 amino acids. The germline V and J ends were trimmed by 3 bases and 2 bases, with 19 bases remaining between them. The CDR3 region is CASSDLVTTTANYGYTF. For the CDR3, the DNA is TGTGCCAGCAGTGATCTTGTCACAACGACAGCGAACTATGGCTACACCTTC.

Only a few counts were recorded for this clone. V and J are TRBV6-6 and TRBJ1-4; D is unresolved. The V end lost 6 bases, the J end lost 14 bases, and 13 bases lay between the germline ends. This CDR3 region has 11 residues. Germline V CDR1 and CDR2: MNHNY, SVGAGI (reference sequence). As DNA, the CDR3 is TGTGCCAGCAGCATTGCGGGCTATCTGTTTTTT. Encoded protein: CASSIAGYLFF.

V is TRBV5-1 and J is TRBJ2-3; 8 nucleotides agree with TRBD1. Per germline, CDR1 SGHRS and CDR2 YFSETQ. After removal of 3 bases from V and 0 bases from J, the junction contained 9 bases not matched to a gene. CDR3 length equals 17 residues. CDR3 region: CASSSITGGPSTDTQYF. In nucleotides, the CDR3 is TGCGCCAGCAGCTCGATAACAGGGGGACCTAGCACAGATACGCAGTATTTT.

The rearrangement joins TRBV27 to TRBJ2-3; 7 nucleotides match TRBD2. The CDR3 covers 15 residues. CDR1 and CDR2 from the germline V gene are MNHEY and SMNVEV (reference sequence). The V gene end was trimmed by 7 bases and the J gene end by 1 base; junction bases not matched to a gene: 8. As DNA, the CDR3 is TGTGCCAGCAAAGTCCTAGCGGTGCGCACAGATACGCAGTATTTT. It specifies CASKVLAVRTDTQYF.

This clone was counted a single time. V gene TRBV7-8 combines with J gene TRBJ1-2; 10 nucleotides match TRBD1. Germline V gene data show CDR1 as SGHVS and CDR2 as FQNEAQ. The CDR3 spans 14 residues. Trimming removed 3 bases from V and 4 bases from J; junction bases left unmatched: 2. CDR3 protein: CASSFRTGGYGYTF. Written as DNA, the CDR3 is TGTGCCAGCAGCTTCCGGACAGGGGGCTATGGCTACACCTTC.